These 10 T cell receptor beta chains came from one sample sequenced in a study of T cells and Merkel cell carcinoma outcomes. Assay: immunoSEQ multiplex PCR; the TCRdb copy retains only in-frame clones and omits some. The sample contains 2,000 or so clones, 75% to 95% of which appear only once. Material for sequencing was tumor tissue from Merkel cell carcinoma. The receptors shown here come from a human donor with Merkel cell carcinoma.

This sequence joins TRBV5-1 and TRBJ2-7, with TRBD1 matching 10 bases. The J segment lost 5 bases and the V segment lost 4 bases, leaving 0 bases of the junction unmatched. This CDR3 contains 12 residues. Germline assignment: CDR1 SGHRS and CDR2 YFSETQ. The CDR3 DNA sequence: TGCGCCAGCAGCGGGACAGGGGACGAGCAGTACTTC. Its translation is CASSGTGDEQYF.

V gene TRBV27 combines with J gene TRBJ1-5, with D maybe TRBD1 (5 bases). Per germline, CDR1 MNHEY and CDR2 SMNVEV (reference sequence). CDR3 length equals 14 residues. The V end lost 5 bases, the J end lost 5 bases, and 13 bases lay between the germline ends. CDR3 sequence reads: CASSLTANHQPQHF. The DNA of the CDR3 is TGTGCCAGCAGTCTGACAGCTAACCATCAGCCCCAGCATTTT.

V usage is TRBV5-1 and J usage is TRBJ1-4; D call uncertain. With 3 bases removed from V and 8 bases from J, the gap between germline ends came to 11 bases. Germline CDR1 and CDR2: SGHRS and YFSETQ. This CDR3 is built from 13 residues. The CDR3 DNA follows: TGCGCCAGCAGCTACGTTGTCGGGGAAAAACTGTTTTTT. Translating it yields CASSYVVGEKLFF.

The rearrangement uses TRBV15 and TRBJ2-7, with TRBD1 identical over 9 bases. The CDR3 runs 15 residues. Trimming removed 7 bases from V and 3 bases from J; junction bases left unmatched: 10. From germline, CDR1 is LNHNV and CDR2 YYDKDF (reference sequence). The CDR3 protein is CATNKEGQGGYEQYF. CDR3 nucleotide sequence: TGTGCCACCAACAAGGAGGGACAGGGAGGCTACGAGCAGTACTTC.

This chain joins TRBV6-1 and TRBJ2-7; D is tentatively TRBD1 or TRBD2 (5 bases each). Trimming cost V 7 bases and J 6 bases, with 19 bases left between them. The CDR3 runs to 14 residues. The germline V gene encodes CDR1 MNHNS and CDR2 SASEGT. The CDR3 region is CASTQEGIGREQYF. The CDR3 nucleotides read TGTGCCAGCACCCAAGAGGGGATTGGACGCGAGCAGTACTTC.

The chain employs TRBV15 and TRBJ1-5; D is undetermined. Germline values: CDR1 LNHNV, CDR2 YYDKDF (reference sequence). The CDR3 has 15 amino acids. Trimming took off 6 bases at V and 1 base at J, with 13 bases between the two ends. The CDR3 loop is CATRLRATSNQPQHF. The DNA for the CDR3 is TGTGCCACCAGGTTGAGGGCCACGAGCAATCAGCCCCAGCATTTT.

The V gene is TRBV19, the J gene TRBJ1-1; 9 positions match TRBD1. This CDR3 has 14 residues. Per germline, CDR1 LNHDA and CDR2 SQIVND (reference sequence). V lost 9 bases and J lost 1; bases outside the gene matches: 6. The CDR3, as DNA: TGTGCCAGCTTATACAGGGGGCGGAACACTGAAGCTTTCTTT. Its protein is CASLYRGRNTEAFF.

The chain recombines TRBV7-3 with TRBJ2-1; no firm D call. Germline V gene sequence: CDR1 SGHTA, CDR2 FQGTGA. This CDR3 has 13 residues. The germline V and J ends were trimmed by 1 base and 4 bases, with 5 bases remaining between them. CDR3 bases: TGTGCCAGCAGCTTAAACAGATACAATGAGCAGTTCTTC. It encodes CASSLNRYNEQFF.

The chain couples TRBV7-3 to TRBJ1-2; maybe TRBD1 (6 bases). The germline V and J ends were trimmed by 5 bases and 8 bases, with 15 bases remaining between them. There are 13 residues in the CDR3. CDR1 is SGHTA, CDR2 FQGTGA, per germline. CDR3 DNA sequence: TGTGCCAGCAGCCACAGGGACCTAGAGGGCTACACCTTC. Its protein is CASSHRDLEGYTF.

This chain uses TRBV28 with TRBJ2-5; 7 bases align to TRBD2. V dropped 8 bases and J dropped 12; count of bases not matched to a gene: 12. The germline V gene encodes CDR1 MDHEN and CDR2 SYDVKM. CDR3 length: 12 amino acids. The DNA for the CDR3 is TGTGCCAGCGGGGTTATAGCGGGCCTTAAGTACTTC. Amino acid sequence: CASGVIAGLKYF.